The following is a T cell receptor (beta chain) sequence with its context. This clonotype has only a few counts. Its antigen is not yet known. No per-base quality is available; no much larger clone lies one base away. This specimen belongs to a study of regulatory T cells in long-lasting Graves disease (dated by TCRdb to about 2021). In the study overall: Persistent Graves' disease was defined as antithyroid drug treatment for over 5 years with persistently positive TSH receptor autoantibodies. Patients with persistent Graves' disease were compared with patients with newly diagnosed Graves' disease using TCR sequencing and RNA sequencing of peripheral blood. A total of around 35 samples underwent TCR sequencing, from some 13 patients with persistent Graves' disease and approximately 20 patients with newly diagnosed Graves' disease. Antithyroid drugs had been taken for 10 to 13 years on average by persistent Graves' disease patients in the clinical cohort. The study was conducted in China and was registered as a clinical trial.

The paper's findings and limits, for the study overall: Because the primary lesion, thyroid tissue, could not be accessed, the study looked at peripheral blood alone. Sequencing and analysis were limited to the TCR beta chain. Patients with persistent disease shared more public clonotypes (fewer than 3,000) than newly diagnosed patients did (966). TRBV28, TRBJ1-2 and TRBJ2-5 were preferentially used in persistent disease, while TRBV20-1 and TRBJ2-1 were favored in newly diagnosed disease. As a limitation, the authors acknowledged that the small sample size may reduce accuracy. Compared with newly diagnosed patients, patients with persistent Graves' disease had lower TCR Shannon entropy and fewer highly expanded clones, which suggests clonal expansion.

The time point label, read with the paper, signifies: persistent/refractory GD, antithyroid drugs over 5 years with positive TRAb. For both TCR sequencing and RNA sequencing, RNA was extracted from PBMCs in TRIzol. Graves' disease was diagnosed according to American Thyroid Association guidelines. Patients for the study were recruited at an endocrinology department in Xi'an, China. Each patient gave 7.5 to 10 milliliters of peripheral blood, collected in an EDTA anticoagulant tube. Ficoll Paque Plus density gradient separation was used to isolate PBMCs, and no further T cell sorting was done. An Agilent 2100 Bioanalyzer and agarose gel were used to check RNA quality, while a NanoDrop 2000 measured RNA concentration. Library method: multiplex PCR. TCRdb records Illumina HiSeq 4000 as the sequencer. iRepertoire HTBI primers and Arm-PCR amplification of CDR3 regions were used to construct TCR beta libraries. Gel purification was performed on PCR products prior to sequencing. The authors processed their data as follows. A total of around 59 TRBV and 14 TRBJ segments were identified across samples and were used for gene usage analysis of CDR3 amino acid clonotypes. COPE and FqMerger were used to merge filtered high-quality paired reads into contigs. BLAST was used to align contigs to IMGT TRBV, TRBD and TRBJ reference genes, and CDR3 was defined according to IMGT. Any clonotype with a frequency above 0.1% was classified as a highly expanded clone. Shannon entropy served as the measure of repertoire diversity, while the Gini coefficient captured V-J evenness. A clonotype was considered public if more than one individual shared it. The raw public data were reprocessed by TCRdb itself: fastp quality trimming at Q25, MiXCR clonotype calling, in-frame beta chains only. Every distinct CDR3 protein forms one entry, paired with its most common genes and DNA. Here the V and J calls rest on TCRdb's processing, not on the authors' analysis. The sample table contains about half a million distinct CDR3 sequences; only one count was recorded for 20% to 25% of them. The leading ten clones occupy around 14% of the sample.

For CDR1 and CDR2, the germline V gene (reference sequence) lists MNHEY and SMNVEV. The junction shows trimming of 6 bases on V and 1 base on J, and the gene matches do not reach 10 bases of it. The CDR3 spans 16 residues, from the cysteine through the phenylalanine. Of the read, only the CDR3 DNA is kept; its 48 bases are in frame from base 1. The rearrangement combines TRBV27 with TRBJ2-3, with 7 bases in between that match TRBD1. The specimen comprised peripheral blood mononuclear cells (PBMCs), sampled when the disease was refractory, from a patient treated with antithyroid drugs. The TCR comes from a female donor with Graves disease. The nucleotide sequence reads TGTGCCAGCAGCCTCGGACAGGCACCCCGCACAGATACGCAGTATTTT. Translated, this is CASSLGQAPRTDTQYF.